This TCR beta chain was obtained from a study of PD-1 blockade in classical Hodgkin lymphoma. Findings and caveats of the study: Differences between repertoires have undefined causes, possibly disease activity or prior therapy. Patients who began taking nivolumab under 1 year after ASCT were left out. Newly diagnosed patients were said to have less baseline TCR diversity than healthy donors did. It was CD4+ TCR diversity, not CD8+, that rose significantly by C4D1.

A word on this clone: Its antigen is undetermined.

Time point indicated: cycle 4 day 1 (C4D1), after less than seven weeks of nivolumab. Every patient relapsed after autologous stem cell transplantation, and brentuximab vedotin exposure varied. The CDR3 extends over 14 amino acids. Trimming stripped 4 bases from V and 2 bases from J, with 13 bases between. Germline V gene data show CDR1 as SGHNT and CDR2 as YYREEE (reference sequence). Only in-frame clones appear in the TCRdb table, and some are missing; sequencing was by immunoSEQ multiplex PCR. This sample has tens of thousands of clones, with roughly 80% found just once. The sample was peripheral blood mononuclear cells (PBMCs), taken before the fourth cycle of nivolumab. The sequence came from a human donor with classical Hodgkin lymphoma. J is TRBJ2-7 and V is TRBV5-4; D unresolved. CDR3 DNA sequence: TGTGCCAGCAGCCTAAACGACGGAACCTACGAGCAGTACTTC. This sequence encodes CASSLNDGTYEQYF.